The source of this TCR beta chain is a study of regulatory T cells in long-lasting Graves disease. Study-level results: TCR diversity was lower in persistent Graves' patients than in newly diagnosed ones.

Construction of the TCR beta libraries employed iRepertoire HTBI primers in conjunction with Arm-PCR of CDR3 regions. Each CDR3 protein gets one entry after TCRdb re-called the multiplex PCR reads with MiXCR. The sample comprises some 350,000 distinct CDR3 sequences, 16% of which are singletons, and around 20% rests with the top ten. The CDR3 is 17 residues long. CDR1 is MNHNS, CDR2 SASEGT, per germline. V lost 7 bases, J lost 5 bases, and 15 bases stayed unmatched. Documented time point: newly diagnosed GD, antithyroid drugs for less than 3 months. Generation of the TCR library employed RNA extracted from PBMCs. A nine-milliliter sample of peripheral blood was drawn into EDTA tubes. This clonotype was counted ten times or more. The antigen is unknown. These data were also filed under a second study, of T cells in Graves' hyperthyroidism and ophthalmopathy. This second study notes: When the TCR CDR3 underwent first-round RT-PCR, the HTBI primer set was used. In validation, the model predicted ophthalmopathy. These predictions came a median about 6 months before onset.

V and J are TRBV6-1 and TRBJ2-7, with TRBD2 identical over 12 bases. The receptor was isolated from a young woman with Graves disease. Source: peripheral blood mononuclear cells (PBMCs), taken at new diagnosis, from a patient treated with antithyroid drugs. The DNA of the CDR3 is TGTGCCAGCAAAGGGGGAGGGCTAGCGGGGGGGTCCAACGAGCAGTACTTC. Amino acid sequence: CASKGGGLAGGSNEQYF.